This TCR beta chain was captured in a study of T cells in Graves' hyperthyroidism and ophthalmopathy. About the research overall: Blood was drawn when the patient was first diagnosed and still untreated.

Amplification targeted TCR beta CDR3 regions from RNA transcripts. Researchers ran a first-round RT-PCR on the TCR CDR3 using the HTBI primer set. TCRdb called the multiplex PCR reads again in MiXCR, with one record for every CDR3 protein. The repertoire consists of almost 500,000 distinct CDR3 sequences, with 20% to 25% occurring once and the leading ten covering 45% to 50%. This clonotype has a handful of counts. Each person with ophthalmopathy scored at least 3 on the Clinical Activity Score, reached NOSPECS grade 4 or higher, and had been ill under 3 months. CDR1 SGHTA and CDR2 FQGNSA come from the germline V gene. Unmatched junction bases numbered 7, after V lost 5 bases and J lost 3 bases. The CDR3 covers 15 residues.

The sequence was obtained from a woman in her seventies with Graves' ophthalmopathy. This rearrangement joins TRBV7-2 to TRBJ2-7; 10 bases are a match to TRBD2. Specimen: blood. The CDR3 region has the DNA TGTGCCAGCAGCACAGTAGCGGGAGGAGGCTACGAGCAGTACTTC. It yields the protein CASSTVAGGGYEQYF.